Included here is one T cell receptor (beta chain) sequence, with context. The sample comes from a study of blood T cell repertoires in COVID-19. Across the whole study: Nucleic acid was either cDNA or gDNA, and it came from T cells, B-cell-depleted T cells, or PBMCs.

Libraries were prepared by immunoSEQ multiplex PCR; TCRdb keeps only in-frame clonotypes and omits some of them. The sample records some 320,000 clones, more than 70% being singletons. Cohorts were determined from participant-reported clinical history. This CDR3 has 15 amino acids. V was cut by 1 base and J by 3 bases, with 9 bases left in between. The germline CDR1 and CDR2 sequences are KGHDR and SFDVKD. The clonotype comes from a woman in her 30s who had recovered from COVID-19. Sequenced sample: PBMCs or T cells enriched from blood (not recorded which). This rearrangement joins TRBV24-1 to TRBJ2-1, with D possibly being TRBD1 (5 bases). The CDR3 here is CATSDLGVGYNEQFF. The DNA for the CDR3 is TGTGCCACCAGTGATTTAGGGGTGGGCTACAATGAGCAGTTCTTC.